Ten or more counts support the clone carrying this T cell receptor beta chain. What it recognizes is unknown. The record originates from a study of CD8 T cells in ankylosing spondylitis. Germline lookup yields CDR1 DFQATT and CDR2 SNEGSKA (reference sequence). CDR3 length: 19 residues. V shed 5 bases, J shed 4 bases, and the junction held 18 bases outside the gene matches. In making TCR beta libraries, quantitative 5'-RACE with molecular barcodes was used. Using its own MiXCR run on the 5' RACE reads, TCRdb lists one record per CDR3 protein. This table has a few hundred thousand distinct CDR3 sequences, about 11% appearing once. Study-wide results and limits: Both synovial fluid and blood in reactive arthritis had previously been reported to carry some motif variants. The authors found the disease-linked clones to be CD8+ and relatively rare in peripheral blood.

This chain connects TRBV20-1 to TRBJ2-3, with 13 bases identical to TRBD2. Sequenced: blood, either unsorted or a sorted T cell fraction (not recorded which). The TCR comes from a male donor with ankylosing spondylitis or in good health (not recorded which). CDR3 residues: CSAFRSGTSGVPSADTQYF. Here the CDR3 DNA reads TGCAGTGCTTTTCGATCCGGGACTAGCGGGGTCCCGAGCGCAGATACGCAGTATTTT.